This T cell receptor (beta chain) was profiled in a study of blood T cell repertoires in COVID-19. Study information: PBMCs, B-cell-depleted T cells, or T cells provided the cDNA or gDNA that made up the material.

Sequencing was performed with immunoSEQ multiplex PCR; in TCRdb, only in-frame clones are kept and a portion is missing. The repertoire holds approximately 150,000 clones, with just over 85% as singletons. Germline V gives CDR1 MDHEN, CDR2 SYDVKM. The V and J ends lost 6 bases and 10 bases respectively, with 15 bases between them. The CDR3 is 13 amino acids. This sequence originates from a woman aged 60 to 75 with acute or convalescent COVID-19. Material for sequencing was peripheral blood. The chain has TRBV28 and TRBJ1-4, with D tentatively TRBD1 (5 bases). The CDR3 DNA reads TGTGCCAGCAGCATGGTCGGGGGTGGAAAACTGTTTTTT. This encodes CASSMVGGGKLFF.